This TCR beta chain was captured in a study of spatial heterogeneity in lung cancer (dated by TCRdb to between 2018 and 2021). For the study in its entirety: The donors were more than 60 patients from the lung TRACERx cohort who had early-stage, untreated non-small cell lung cancer. In the raw uncorrected reads, each unique combination of TCR and UMI appeared more than ten times on average. Beta-chain transcripts were consistently detected in greater numbers than alpha-chain transcripts, which likely reflected higher beta-chain transcript abundance. The study quantitatively compared TCR alpha and beta repertoires across multiple tumor regions, matched nontumor lung and blood in non-small cell lung cancer. Follow-up PBMC samples were sequenced whenever available, and the median time to follow-up was about two years after resection. At surgery, both alpha and beta chains were TCR-sequenced in roughly 230 tumor regions, approximately 64 matched nontumor lung samples and a few dozen PBMC samples. The study linked features of the TCR repertoire to counts of nonsynonymous mutations, which were determined by whole-exome sequencing of tumor tissue.

The time point label corresponds to: blood at routine non-recurrence follow-up after resection. Whole RNA extracted from tumor and nontumor lung tissue, or from cryopreserved PBMC samples, was used for TCR sequencing without cell sorting. Only patients with enough RNA available from two or more tumor regions were chosen for TCR sequencing. Compared with germline, V lacks 0 bases and J lacks 0 bases; bases without a gene match: 15. From its cysteine to its phenylalanine, the CDR3 spans 19 amino acids. Only the CDR3 portion is preserved as DNA: 57 bases, with reading frame beginning at the first base. Based on the germline V gene, the CDR1 and CDR2 sequences are SGHRS and YFSETQ. Details on this clonotype: Its antigen is still unknown. No base quality information exists; no much larger clone differs at one position.

The paper as a whole reports these results and caveats: Ubiquitous expanded tumor TCRs were found in blood more often at tumor resection than at routine follow-up. Confirming at a functional level the hypothesis that regional TCRs recognize regional mutations was considered to require additional single-cell paired TCR alpha and beta sequencing. Only 14 patients were included in comparisons of baseline and follow-up blood repertoires.

Libraries were constructed by 5' RACE. Reads for this sample came from a NextSeq 500. In the TCR library protocol, a unique molecular identifier was attached to each TCR cDNA molecule so that PCR and sequencing errors could be corrected. The study's processing was this. Decombinator tools were used for TCR identification, UMI-based error correction and CDR3 extraction. Expanded TCRs were defined as those above a frequency of 2 per 1,000, corresponding to the top 1% of the tumor frequency distribution. Renyi diversity was calculated using the R vegan package after each repertoire was subsampled 100 times to 5,000 TCRs. CDR3 similarity networks were built from amino acid triplet string-kernel similarity, with CDR3s being connected when pairwise similarity was above 0.82. TCRdb took the public reads, trimmed them with fastp at Q25, ran MiXCR for clone calling and kept in-frame beta chains. Each record represents a unique CDR3 protein, reported with the most common genes and DNA among its rows. The V and J calls were not made by the authors but by TCRdb's processing. The sample table shows 60,000 to 85,000 distinct CDR3 sequences, and roughly 8.9% are seen once. The leading ten clones occupy approximately 1.8% of the sample.

The material was PBMCs, obtained at follow-up. This TCR came from a female donor with early-stage non-small cell lung cancer. The V and J genes are TRBV5-1 and TRBJ2-7; 7 middle bases align to TRBD2. Here the CDR3 is given as CASSLAPTGGRPLSYEQYF. The DNA sequence follows: TGCGCCAGCAGCTTGGCCCCAACTGGCGGGAGACCCCTCTCCTACGAGCAGTACTTC.